These T cell receptor beta chains were read from a single sample in a study of T cell responses to AZD1222 COVID-19 vaccine. Here immunoSEQ multiplex PCR was the method, and the copy in TCRdb shows in-frame clones only, minus some. The sample lists some 88,000 clones; about 91% were seen once. The sequences come from peripheral blood, collected on day 0 of AZD1222 vaccination. These receptors all stem from an adult in good health. CDR3s include the opening cysteine and the closing phenylalanine or tryptophan. Each record gives: J gene, V gene, clone size, CDR3 protein. Clone size, where shown, is once, few, many, or a class for clones that have expanded.

J: TRBJ1-5; V: TRBV11-2; size: .; CDR3: CASSLDWGPEQPQHF
J: TRBJ2-1; V: TRBV12-3/TRBV12-4; size: .; CDR3: CASRPTGVDEQFF
J: TRBJ2-3; V: TRBV19; size: once; CDR3: CASSIYQTDTQYF
J: TRBJ1-5; V: TRBV7-6; size: few; CDR3: CASSLQSGDNQPQHF
J: TRBJ2-7; V: TRBV28; size: .; CDR3: CAAGTSYEQYF
J: TRBJ1-6; V: TRBV18; size: .; CDR3: CASSRRDRVNSPLHF
J: TRBJ1-5; V: TRBV19; size: .; CDR3: CASSRDRYQPQHF
J: TRBJ2-2; V: TRBV5-1; size: .; CDR3: CASSLVTGQNTGELFF
J: TRBJ2-7; V: TRBV30; size: .; CDR3: CAWTATSGRPSGYEQYF
J: TRBJ1-6; V: TRBV28; size: medium-sized; CDR3: CASSRGLGPLHF
J: TRBJ1-2; V: TRBV6-1; size: .; CDR3: CASSDSSLDGYTF
J: TRBJ2-5; V: TRBV10-3; size: once; CDR3: CAISEGRIEETQYF
J: TRBJ2-1; V: TRBV9; size: .; CDR3: CASSVDGASGAPYNEQFF
J: TRBJ2-5; V: TRBV7-9; size: .; CDR3: CASSPEPQETQYF
J: TRBJ1-3; V: TRBV9; size: .; CDR3: CASSGAQNGNTIYF
J: TRBJ2-1; V: TRBV21-1; size: .; CDR3: CASSKGGLAGRFF
J: TRBJ2-3; V: TRBV6-5; size: .; CDR3: CASSYTGELTDTQYF
J: TRBJ2-4; V: TRBV10-3; size: .; CDR3: CAISEPLRKNIQYF
J: TRBJ2-4; V: TRBV4-1; size: .; CDR3: CASGGVGYLAKNIQYF
J: TRBJ2-7; V: TRBV10-3; size: .; CDR3: CAISESGGRGYEQYF
J: TRBJ2-5; V: TRBV5-1; size: .; CDR3: CASSFKGSQETQYF
J: TRBJ2-5; V: TRBV9; size: .; CDR3: CASGPMGHPQETQYF
J: TRBJ2-5; V: TRBV3-1/TRBV3-2; size: .; CDR3: CASSRRAGGQETQYF
J: TRBJ1-6; V: TRBV19; size: .; CDR3: CASSSRGAYNSPLHF
J: TRBJ1-4; V: TRBV28; size: few; CDR3: CASSSRGRGEKLFF
J: TRBJ2-1; V: TRBV7-2; size: .; CDR3: CASSPRVGMSSYNEQFF
J: TRBJ1-6; V: TRBV7-9; size: .; CDR3: CASSSGTGWPNSPLHF
J: TRBJ2-3; V: TRBV6-2/TRBV6-3; size: .; CDR3: CASSYSVSTDTQYF
J: TRBJ2-1; V: TRBV24-1; size: .; CDR3: CATRSSDWDEQFF
J: TRBJ1-1; V: TRBV23-1; size: .; CDR3: CASSPPQNTEAFF
J: TRBJ2-2; V: TRBV5-4; size: .; CDR3: CASSLGLAGANTGELFF
J: TRBJ1-1; V: TRBV6-5; size: .; CDR3: CASSYTQMNTEAFF